The sample holds many counts of the clone carrying this TCR beta chain. Using quantitative 5'-RACE with molecular barcodes, the authors made TCR beta libraries. Each CDR3 protein gets one entry after TCRdb re-called the 5' RACE reads with MiXCR. The table has fewer than 200,000 distinct CDR3 sequences, 18% seen once. The data are from a study of CD8 T cells in ankylosing spondylitis. The CDR3 totals 17 residues. J gave up 3 bases and V 1 base, and 13 bases lay outside the gene matches. Germline values: CDR1 SQVTM, CDR2 ANQGSEA. The specimen was blood, either unsorted or a sorted T cell fraction (not recorded which). This chain links TRBV29-1 with TRBJ1-2, with 8 positions matching TRBD1. The receptor comes from a male donor between 10 and 30 years old with ankylosing spondylitis or in good health (not recorded which). For the CDR3, the DNA is TGCAGCGTTGAAGGGACAGGGTGGGGTAATTGGGACTATGGCTACACCTTC. The encoded protein is CSVEGTGWGNWDYGYTF.